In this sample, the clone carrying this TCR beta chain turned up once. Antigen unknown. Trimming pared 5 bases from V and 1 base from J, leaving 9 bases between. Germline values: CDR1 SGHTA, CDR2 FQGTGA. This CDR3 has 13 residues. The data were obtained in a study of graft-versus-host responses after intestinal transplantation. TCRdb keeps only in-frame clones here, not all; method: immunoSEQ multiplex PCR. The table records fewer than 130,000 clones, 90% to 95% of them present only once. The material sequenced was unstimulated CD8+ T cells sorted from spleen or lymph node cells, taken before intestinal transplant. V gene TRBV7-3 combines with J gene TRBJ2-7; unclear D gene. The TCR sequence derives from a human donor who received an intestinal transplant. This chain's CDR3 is CASSLSPSYEQYF. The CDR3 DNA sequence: TGTGCCAGCAGCCTCAGTCCTTCCTACGAGCAGTACTTC.